These 18 T cell receptor beta chains share one sample of origin, sequenced in a study of cytomegalovirus exposure and HLA in healthy donors. Vbeta (60) and Jbeta (13) primers were used in the PCR. TCRdb's copy holds only in-frame clones and misses some; the assay was immunoSEQ multiplex PCR. The table lists roughly 190,000 clones, roughly four fifths of them singletons, with around 2% in the top ten. Sequenced material: PBMCs. These receptors were taken from a man aged 18 to 35 in good health and CMV-seronegative.

The chain recombines TRBV28 with TRBJ2-7; TRBD1 matches 7 bases. CDR3 length equals 14 residues. Germline lookup yields CDR1 MDHEN and CDR2 SYDVKM. V lost 4 bases, J lost 0 bases, and 3 bases stayed unmatched. DNA of the CDR3: TGTGCCAGCAGTTCAGGGGGACCCTCCTACGAGCAGTACTTC. It encodes CASSSGGPSYEQYF.

The chain combines TRBV6-5 with TRBJ1-4; 7 bases are a match to TRBD1. Germline loops: CDR1 MNHEY, CDR2 SVGAGI. This CDR3 has 16 residues. V shed 3 bases, J shed 2 bases, and the junction held 6 bases outside the gene matches. CDR3 nucleotide sequence: TGTGCCAGCAGTTATGGAGCGACAGGGACTAATGAAAAACTGTTTTTT. Protein: CASSYGATGTNEKLFF.

The rearrangement joins TRBV27 to TRBJ2-7; TRBD1 might be the D (5 bases). Trimming removed 3 bases at V and 7 bases at J, with 16 bases between. Germline lookup yields CDR1 MNHEY and CDR2 SMNVEV (reference sequence). CDR3 length: 14 residues. The CDR3 DNA reads as TGTGCCAGCAGTTTCGCCGGCAGGGTAGGGGAGCAGTACTTC. It specifies CASSFAGRVGEQYF.

V and J are TRBV27 and TRBJ1-2, with 8 bases fitting TRBD1. Per the germline V gene, CDR1 is MNHEY and CDR2 is SMNVEV (reference sequence). Trimming cost V 3 bases and J 4 bases; bases outside gene matches: 7. The CDR3 has 15 amino acids. This CDR3 reads CASSFDRGLIYGYTF. CDR3 coding DNA: TGTGCCAGCAGTTTTGACAGGGGCTTGATCTATGGCTACACCTTC.

The V call is TRBV27, the J call TRBJ2-3; D remains ambiguous. Per germline, CDR1 MNHEY and CDR2 SMNVEV (reference sequence). The CDR3 has 16 amino acids. V was clipped by 0 bases and J by 1 base, with 11 bases between them. The DNA for the CDR3 is TGTGCCAGCAGTTTATCGGAGAGCCGGGGCACAGATACGCAGTATTTT. Protein: CASSLSESRGTDTQYF.

There are a few counts of this clone. The rearrangement joins TRBV28 to TRBJ2-7; TRBD2 agrees at 13 bases. In germline, CDR1 is MDHEN, CDR2 SYDVKM. J lost 5 bases, V lost 6 bases, and 7 bases had no gene match. This CDR3 contains 15 residues. The CDR3 loop reads CASRGTSGNLNEQYF. CDR3 sequence (DNA): TGTGCCAGCAGGGGGACTAGCGGGAACCTCAACGAGCAGTACTTC. The complete variable domain, with remaining parts taken from reference TRBV28 and TRBJ2-7, reads DVKVTQSSRYLVKRTGEKVFLECVQDMDHENMFWYRQDPGLGLRLIYFSYDVKMKEKGDIPEGYSVSREKKERFSLILESASTNQTSMYLCASRGTSGNLNEQYFGPGTRLTVT.

The chain links TRBV18 to TRBJ1-2, with D possibly matching TRBD1 (6 bases). Germline CDR1 and CDR2: KGHSH and LQKENI. The CDR3 spans 14 residues. Deletions cut 5 bases from V and 4 bases from J, with 14 bases between. CDR3 sequence (DNA): TGTGCCAGCTCATCGAGAACAGGGTTCTATGGCTACACCTTC. This encodes CASSSRTGFYGYTF.

CDR3 loop: CASSPGTGTTYGYTF. CDR3 in DNA: TGCGCCAGCAGCCCTGGAACAGGGACTACCTATGGCTACACCTTC. The V gene is TRBV5-1, the J gene TRBJ1-2; maybe TRBD1 (6 bases). CDR1 is SGHRS, CDR2 YFSETQ, per germline. Trimming cost V 4 bases and J 4 bases, with 17 bases left between them. The CDR3 runs 15 residues.

Of note for this clone: One end of the junction varies from germline; a read error may be responsible. V is TRBV7-9 and J is TRBJ2-1; D is perhaps TRBD2 (5 bases). The CDR3 is 12 residues long. Germline values: CDR1 SEHNR, CDR2 FQNEAQ (reference sequence). CDR3 region: CSSSPQTGKQFF. DNA of the CDR3: TGTTCCAGCAGCCCACAAACGGGAAAACAGTTCTTC.

The chain is built from TRBV10-3 and TRBJ1-3; no reliable D call. CDR1 is ENHRY, CDR2 SYGVKD, per germline. V gave up 6 bases and J gave up 0 bases, with 15 bases separating them. The CDR3 is made up of 16 amino acids. CDR3 sequence: CAISPGRSHSGNTIYF. The CDR3 DNA reads TGTGCCATCAGCCCCGGCAGGTCGCACTCTGGAAACACCATATATTTT.

The gene calls are TRBV19 and TRBJ2-3; 14 bases map to TRBD2. Trimming cost V 4 bases and J 4 bases; bases outside gene matches: 10. This CDR3 contains 18 residues. CDR1 is LNHDA and CDR2 is SQIVND in the germline V gene (reference sequence). CDR3 sequence reads: CASSTGLAGATGADTQYF. The CDR3 coding sequence is TGTGCCAGTAGTACGGGACTAGCGGGGGCGACCGGCGCAGATACGCAGTATTTT. Combining the CDR3 with reference TRBV19 and TRBJ2-3 gives the whole variable domain DGGITQSPKYLFRKEGQNVTLSCEQNLNHDAMYWYRQDPGQGLRLIYYSQIVNDFQKGDIAEGYSVSREKKESFPLTVTSAQKNPTAFYLCASSTGLAGATGADTQYFGPGTRLTVL.

The chain couples TRBV10-3 to TRBJ1-4; D is uncertain. Germline assignment: CDR1 ENHRY and CDR2 SYGVKD. V was clipped by 6 bases and J by 4 bases, with 12 bases between them. The CDR3 has 14 residues. For the CDR3, the DNA is TGTGCCATCAGGAACGACGGACTTAATGAAAAACTGTTTTTT. Its protein product is CAIRNDGLNEKLFF.

The V and J genes are TRBV6-5 and TRBJ2-5, with TRBD2 matching over 10 bases. The end of the DNA aligns better with TRBJ2-7, so the J call may be wrong. This CDR3 is 15 amino acids long. Germline CDR1 reads MNHEY; CDR2 reads SVGAGI. The CDR3 DNA reads TGTGCCAGCAGGAGGAGCGGGAGGGGGGATTACGAGCAGTACTTC. It encodes CASRRSGRGDYEQYF.

This chain links TRBV2 with TRBJ2-5, with D possibly being TRBD2 (6 bases). Germline loops: CDR1 SNHLY, CDR2 FYNNEI. With 3 bases removed from V and 5 bases from J, the gap between germline ends came to 16 bases. The CDR3 is 15 amino acids. CDR3 region: CASSEVRGIPETQYF. In DNA, the CDR3 is TGTGCCAGCAGTGAGGTCCGGGGGATACCGGAGACCCAGTACTTC.

The rearrangement joins TRBV4-3 to TRBJ2-4; TRBD2 matches at 9 bases. Trimming at V came to 4 bases and at J to 4 bases, leaving 14 bases not matched to a gene. CDR1 is LGHNA, CDR2 YSLEER, per germline. The CDR3 is made up of 18 amino acids. The DNA of the CDR3 is TGCGCCAGCAGCCTAAGTCTTGGGCGGGGGGGCCAGAAAAACATTCAGTACTTC. This sequence encodes CASSLSLGRGGQKNIQYF.

The chain employs TRBV2 and TRBJ1-1; TRBD1 agrees at 7 bases. Germline CDR1 reads SNHLY; CDR2 reads FYNNEI. There are 14 residues in the CDR3. The V gene end was trimmed by 7 bases and the J gene end by 2 bases; junction bases not matched to a gene: 7. The CDR3 DNA is TGTGCCAGCACCCCTTGGACAGGAAACACTGAAGCTTTCTTT. Amino acid sequence: CASTPWTGNTEAFF. The full variable domain, completed using reference TRBV2 and TRBJ1-1, is EPEVTQTPSHQVTQMGQEVILRCVPISNHLYFYWYRQILGQKVEFLVSFYNNEISEKSEIFDDQFSVERPDGSNFTLKIRSTKLEDSAMYFCASTPWTGNTEAFFGQGTRLTVV.

The V call is TRBV5-6, the J call TRBJ2-5; perhaps TRBD2 as D (5 bases). The CDR3 totals 15 residues. V was shortened by 0 bases and J by 1 base, with 10 bases between the two germline ends. CDR1 and CDR2 from the germline V gene are SGHDT and YYEEEE. As DNA, the CDR3 is TGTGCCAGCAGCTTGGTTATAGCGTCCCAAGAGACCCAGTACTTC. This sequence encodes CASSLVIASQETQYF. Drawing the rest from reference TRBV5-6 and TRBJ2-5, the complete variable domain is DAGVTQSPTHLIKTRGQQVTLRCSPKSGHDTVSWYQQALGQGPQFIFQYYEEEERQRGNFPDRFSGHQFPNYSSELNVNALLLGDSALYLCASSLVIASQETQYFGPGTRLLVL.

The chain recombines TRBV2 with TRBJ1-4, with 8 bases matching TRBD1. Germline CDR1 SNHLY, CDR2 FYNNEI. The V gene end was trimmed by 11 bases and the J gene end by 8 bases; junction bases not matched to a gene: 13. The CDR3 is 14 residues long. CDR3 nucleotides: TGTGCCGGTCGAGTCCGGGACAGGTACGAAAAACTGTTTTTT. This codes for CAGRVRDRYEKLFF.